These 5 T cell receptor beta chains originate from one sample sequenced in a study of blood T cell repertoires in COVID-19. Generated by immunoSEQ multiplex PCR, the TCRdb table keeps only in-frame clones and is missing some. The sample holds 75,000 to 95,000 clones; about 80% are singletons and the top ten take roughly 6.3%. Specimen: peripheral blood. The receptors derive from a man between 60 and 75 years old with acute or convalescent COVID-19.

The chain recombines TRBV5-1 with TRBJ1-3, with no clear D. Deletions cut 4 bases from V and 0 bases from J, with 5 bases between. Germline V gene sequence: CDR1 SGHRS, CDR2 YFSETQ. CDR3 length equals 13 residues. CDR3: CASSEGSGNTIYF. In DNA, the CDR3 is TGCGCCAGCAGCGAGGGCTCTGGAAACACCATATATTTT.

The J gene is TRBJ2-3, the V gene TRBV19; the match to TRBD2 covers 9 bases. The CDR3 has 18 amino acids. The V gene's germline CDR1 is LNHDA and CDR2 SQIVND (reference sequence). After removal of 1 base from V and 1 base from J, the junction contained 9 bases not matched to a gene. CDR3 bases: TGTGCCAGTAGTATAGTCACAGGACTAGCGTTTGGCACAGATACGCAGTATTTT. Its protein is CASSIVTGLAFGTDTQYF.

The V gene is TRBV6-5, the J gene TRBJ2-7; D gene unclear. This CDR3 region has 11 residues. The germline CDR1 and CDR2 sequences are MNHEY and SVGAGI. Trimming shortened V by 8 bases and J by 3 bases, and 8 bases separated the two germline ends. The CDR3 loop is CASESLYEQYF. CDR3 coding DNA: TGTGCCAGCGAGAGCCTCTACGAGCAGTACTTC.

This clone has a handful of counts. The CDR3 nucleotides read TGTGCCAGCAGTTACTTGGACAGAAGAACTTCTAACTATGGCTACACCTTC. Amino acids: CASSYLDRRTSNYGYTF. This chain joins TRBV6-2 or TRBV6-3 and TRBJ1-2, with D possibly matching TRBD1 (6 bases). CDR3 size: 17 residues. Germline assignment: CDR1 MNHEY and CDR2 SVGEGT. V lost 1 base to trimming and J lost 0 bases, with 15 bases between them.

The rearrangement joins TRBV5-1 to TRBJ2-7; TRBD1 agrees at 7 bases. V was clipped by 4 bases and J by 5 bases; unmatched bases: 9. Looked up from germline, CDR1 is SGHRS and CDR2 is YFSETQ. The length of the CDR3 is 14 residues. CDR3 bases: TGCGCCAGCAGCATACAGGGGATTCGGGACGAGCAGTACTTC. It codes for CASSIQGIRDEQYF.